Each of the 13 T cell receptor beta chains below was sequenced from the same sample in a study of T cells in Graves' hyperthyroidism and ophthalmopathy. From RNA transcripts, TCR beta CDR3 regions were amplified. Initially, a first-round RT-PCR of the TCR CDR3 employed the HTBI primer set. TCRdb independently ran MiXCR on the multiplex PCR reads; one entry per CDR3 protein. Of about 840,000 distinct CDR3 sequences detected, 38% appear once; the ten largest clones hold more than 7%. Sequencing used blood. The receptors were sampled from a man aged 18 to 35 with Graves' hyperthyroidism.

This clonotype has more than one count but fewer than ten. This chain uses TRBV12-3 or TRBV12-4 with TRBJ1-1; unclear D gene. There are 12 residues in the CDR3. V was clipped by 3 bases and J by 11 bases, with 13 bases between them. The CDR3 DNA reads as TGTGCCAGCAGTTTTGTTAAGTTGGAGGCTTTCTTT. This sequence encodes CASSFVKLEAFF.

The genes are TRBV25-1 and TRBJ2-7, with D tentatively TRBD1 (6 bases). Germline V lookup: CDR1 MGHDK, CDR2 SYGVNS. CDR3 length: 16 amino acids. V dropped 9 bases and J dropped 4 bases, with 25 bases sitting between them. CDR3 sequence reads: CASSFDRDNEVYEQYF. Written as DNA, the CDR3 is TGTGCCAGTAGTTTCGACCGGGACAATGAAGTTTACGAGCAGTACTTC.

This clonotype was detected a few times. This chain links TRBV7-9 with TRBJ1-4; 10 nucleotides line up with TRBD1. J lost 5 bases, V lost 4 bases, and 13 bases had no gene match. Germline loops: CDR1 SEHNR, CDR2 FQNEAQ (reference sequence). The CDR3 runs to 18 residues. DNA of the CDR3: TGTGCCAGCAGCTCGGACAGGGGGATCCGCCCGGGAAATGAAAAACTGTTTTTT. Protein product: CASSSDRGIRPGNEKLFF. The full variable domain, completed using reference TRBV7-9 and TRBJ1-4, is DTGVSQNPRHKITKRGQNVTFRCDPISEHNRLYWYRQTLGQGPEFLTYFQNEAQLEKSRLLSDRFSAERPKGSFSTLEIQRTEQGDSAMYLCASSSDRGIRPGNEKLFFGSGTQLSVL.

J is TRBJ1-1 and V is TRBV10-3; tentatively, D is TRBD1 (6 bases). There are 13 residues in the CDR3. Germline CDR1 ENHRY, CDR2 SYGVKD. V shed 3 bases and J shed 7 bases, with 12 bases lying between them. The CDR3 is CAISEQGGGEAFF. The CDR3 bases are TGTGCCATCAGTGAACAGGGCGGTGGTGAAGCTTTCTTT.

The chain links TRBV7-9 to TRBJ2-7; D not certain. The CDR3 is 15 residues long. Germline-derived CDR1 and CDR2 are SEHNR and FQNEAQ (reference sequence). The V and J ends lost 5 bases and 2 bases respectively, with 16 bases between them. As DNA, the CDR3 is TGTGCCAGCAGCCCTACTGGACGGATGCCCTACGAGCAGTACTTC. This sequence encodes CASSPTGRMPYEQYF.

This clonotype was seen ten or more times. This rearrangement joins TRBV2 to TRBJ1-5; D possibly corresponds to TRBD1 (5 bases). Germline V lookup: CDR1 SNHLY, CDR2 FYNNEI. The CDR3 runs 13 residues. V lost 7 bases, J lost 3 bases, and 10 bases lay in between. The CDR3 nucleotides read TGTGCCAGCATGACGGGACTCAATCAGCCCCAGCATTTT. Amino acid sequence: CASMTGLNQPQHF.

This clonotype was found many times. Compared with germline, one end of the junction differs, possibly owing to a read error. This rearrangement joins TRBV5-1 to TRBJ1-1; D gene unclear. The CDR3 is 13 residues long. Germline assignment: CDR1 SGHRS and CDR2 YFSETQ. This CDR3 reads CASRLGRNTEAFF. The CDR3 nucleotides read TGCGCCAGCAGATTGGGCAGGAACACTGAAGCTTTCTTT.

This clonotype was found once. The chain carries TRBV25-1 and TRBJ1-1, with unresolved D. The CDR3 is 14 residues long. The germline gives CDR1 MGHDK, CDR2 SYGVNS. Trimming stripped 7 bases from V and 4 bases from J, with 16 bases between. The CDR3 is CASNEPTRVTEAFF. The CDR3 DNA reads as TGTGCCAGCAACGAACCCACTCGGGTCACTGAAGCTTTCTTT. The variable domain in full, with the rest retrieved from reference TRBV25-1 and TRBJ1-1, is EADIYQTPRYLVIGTGKKITLECSQTMGHDKMYWYQQDPGMELHLIHYSYGVNSTEKGDLSSESTVSRIRTEHFPLTLESARPSHTSQYLCASNEPTRVTEAFFGQGTRLTVV.

The sample holds a few counts of this clonotype. CDR3 in DNA: TGTGCCAGCAGCCCCCGGGCCACCTACGAGCAGTACTTC. Its translation is CASSPRATYEQYF. The chain employs TRBV7-2 and TRBJ2-7; no clear D. Germline values: CDR1 SGHTA, CDR2 FQGNSA. The CDR3 totals 13 residues. V was pared by 5 bases and J by 2 bases, with 10 bases between.

The chain couples TRBV7-8 to TRBJ1-6, with 7 nucleotides matching TRBD1. With V trimmed by 5 bases and J by 4 bases, 11 bases remained unmatched. The germline V gene has CDR1 SGHVS and CDR2 FQNEAQ. This CDR3 comprises 17 residues. The CDR3 here is CASSILPDRRYNSPLHF. CDR3 sequence (DNA): TGTGCCAGCAGCATACTACCGGACAGGCGATATAATTCACCCCTCCACTTT.

At least ten counts were recorded for this clonotype. The gene calls are TRBV7-2 and TRBJ1-3, with a weak D call TRBD1 (5 bases). This CDR3 region has 14 residues. Trimming left V 6 bases short and J 4 bases short, with 13 bases between. Germline V gene lookup returns CDR1 SGHTA and CDR2 FQGNSA. DNA for the CDR3: TGTGCCAGCAGGTCAGGGCGCTCGGGAAACACCATATATTTT. Protein product: CASRSGRSGNTIYF.

The V and J genes are TRBV20-1 and TRBJ1-6; no clear D. The CDR3 has 15 residues. CDR1 is DFQATT and CDR2 is SNEGSKA in the germline V gene (reference sequence). V lost 0 bases and J 8 bases, leaving 14 bases between the germline ends. The DNA of the CDR3 is TGCAGTGCTAGAGAAACTACCTCCGCCGATTCACCCCTCCACTTT. The encoded protein is CSARETTSADSPLHF.

This clonotype was counted a few times. J is TRBJ1-1 and V is TRBV10-3; tentative D call: TRBD1 (6 bases). Trimming removed 10 bases from V and 6 bases from J, with 27 bases in between. CDR3 length equals 16 residues. CDR1 ENHRY and CDR2 SYGVKD come from the germline V gene. For the CDR3, the DNA is TGTGCCAGCAACCACGAGGCAGGGGATCAGGGCCCTGAAGCTTTCTTT. Residues: CASNHEAGDQGPEAFF.